This T cell receptor (beta chain) was profiled in a study of cytomegalovirus exposure and HLA in healthy donors. Study as a whole: The roughly 120 validation repertoires matched the 650 to 850 first-cohort repertoires in platform, a later analysis reported. Study-wide results and caveats: Within the 90 to 150 validation repertoires, first-cohort TCR clusters tended to co-occur, according to a later analysis. It was confirmed in vitro that a few of the CMV-associated chains were specific for CMV antigens.

Clones were sequenced by immunoSEQ multiplex PCR, and TCRdb holds only the in-frame ones, with some missing. The sample records about 130,000 clones, approximately 82% being singletons. As regards this clone: Antigen specificity is unknown.

Trimming stripped 3 bases from V and 5 bases from J, with 13 bases between. In germline, CDR1 is SQVTM, CDR2 ANQGSEA. The length of the CDR3 is 13 residues. The chain couples TRBV29-1 to TRBJ2-5, with a tentative D call TRBD2 (7 bases). The receptor comes from a young man in good health and CMV-seropositive. Sequenced input: PBMCs. This CDR3 is CSVDVEGGETQYF. Here the CDR3 DNA reads TGCAGCGTTGACGTCGAGGGGGGGGAGACCCAGTACTTC.